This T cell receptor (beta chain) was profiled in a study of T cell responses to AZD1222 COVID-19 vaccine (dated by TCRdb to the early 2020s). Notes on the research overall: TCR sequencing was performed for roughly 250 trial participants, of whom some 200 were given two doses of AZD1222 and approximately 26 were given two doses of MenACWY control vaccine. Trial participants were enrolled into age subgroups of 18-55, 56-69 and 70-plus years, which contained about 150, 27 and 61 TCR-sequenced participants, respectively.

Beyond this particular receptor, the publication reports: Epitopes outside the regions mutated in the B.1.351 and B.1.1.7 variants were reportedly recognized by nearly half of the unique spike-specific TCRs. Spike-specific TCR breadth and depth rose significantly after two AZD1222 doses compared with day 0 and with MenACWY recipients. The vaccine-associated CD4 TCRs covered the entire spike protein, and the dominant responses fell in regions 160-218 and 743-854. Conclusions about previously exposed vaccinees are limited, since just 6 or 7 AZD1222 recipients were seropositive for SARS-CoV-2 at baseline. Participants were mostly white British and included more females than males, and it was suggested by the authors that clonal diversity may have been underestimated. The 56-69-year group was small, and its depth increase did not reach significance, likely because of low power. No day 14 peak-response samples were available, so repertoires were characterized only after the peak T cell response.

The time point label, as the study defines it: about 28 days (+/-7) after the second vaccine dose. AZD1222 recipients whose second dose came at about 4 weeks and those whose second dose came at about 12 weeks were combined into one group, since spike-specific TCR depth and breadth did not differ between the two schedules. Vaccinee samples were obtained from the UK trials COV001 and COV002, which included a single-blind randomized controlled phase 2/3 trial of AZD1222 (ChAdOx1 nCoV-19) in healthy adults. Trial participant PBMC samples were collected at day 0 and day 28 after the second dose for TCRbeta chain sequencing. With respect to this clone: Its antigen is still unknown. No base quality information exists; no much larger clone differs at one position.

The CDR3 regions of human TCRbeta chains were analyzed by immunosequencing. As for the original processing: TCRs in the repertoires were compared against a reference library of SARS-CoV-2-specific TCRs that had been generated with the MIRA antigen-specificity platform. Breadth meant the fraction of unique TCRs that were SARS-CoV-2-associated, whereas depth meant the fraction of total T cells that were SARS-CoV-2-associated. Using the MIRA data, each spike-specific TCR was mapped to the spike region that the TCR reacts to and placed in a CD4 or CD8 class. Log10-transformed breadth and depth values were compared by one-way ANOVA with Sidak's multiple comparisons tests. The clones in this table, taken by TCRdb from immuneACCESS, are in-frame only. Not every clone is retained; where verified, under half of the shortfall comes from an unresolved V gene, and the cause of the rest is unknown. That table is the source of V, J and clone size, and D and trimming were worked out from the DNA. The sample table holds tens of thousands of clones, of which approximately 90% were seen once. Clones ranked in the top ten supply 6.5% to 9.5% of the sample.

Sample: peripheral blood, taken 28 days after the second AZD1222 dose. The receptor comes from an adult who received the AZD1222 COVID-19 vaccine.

CDR3 loop: CASSQSEGLAGEQYF. The sequenced DNA is TGTGCCAGCAGCCAGAGCGAGGGACTAGCGGGCGAGCAGTACTTC. This chain is built from TRBV4-2 and TRBJ2-7; 12 central nucleotides agree with TRBD2. Including the terminal cysteine and phenylalanine, the CDR3 comprises 15 residues. Only the CDR3 part of the read is kept: 45 bases, read in frame from the first base. Germline trimming amounts to 3 bases on V and 6 bases on J, with 6 as the count of junction bases outside the gene matches. CDR1 is given as LGHNA and CDR2 as YNFKEQ, both from the germline V gene.